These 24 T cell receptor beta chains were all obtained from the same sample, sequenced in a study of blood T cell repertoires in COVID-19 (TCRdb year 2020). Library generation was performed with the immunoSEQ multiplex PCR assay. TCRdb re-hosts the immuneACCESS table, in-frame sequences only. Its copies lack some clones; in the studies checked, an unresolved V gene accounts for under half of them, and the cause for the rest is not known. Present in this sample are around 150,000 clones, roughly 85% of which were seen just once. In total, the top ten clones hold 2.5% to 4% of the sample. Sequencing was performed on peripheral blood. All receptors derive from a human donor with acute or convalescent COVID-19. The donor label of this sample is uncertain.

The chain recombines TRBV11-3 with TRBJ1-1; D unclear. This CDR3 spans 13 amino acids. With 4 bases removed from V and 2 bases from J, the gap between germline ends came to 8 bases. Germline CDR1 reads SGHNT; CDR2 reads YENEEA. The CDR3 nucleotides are TGTGCCAGCAGCTCAATCCCCAACACTGAAGCTTTCTTT. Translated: CASSSIPNTEAFF.

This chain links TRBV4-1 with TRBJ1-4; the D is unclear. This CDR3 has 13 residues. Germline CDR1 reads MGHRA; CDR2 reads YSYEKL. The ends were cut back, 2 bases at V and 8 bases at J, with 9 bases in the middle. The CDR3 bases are TGCGCCAGCAGCCAAATTGGAGAGGAAAAACTGTTTTTT. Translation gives CASSQIGEEKLFF.

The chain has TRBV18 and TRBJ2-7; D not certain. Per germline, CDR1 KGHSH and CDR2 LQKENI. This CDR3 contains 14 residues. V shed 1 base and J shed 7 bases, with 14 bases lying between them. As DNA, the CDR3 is TGTGCCAGCTCACCACGGGCACCGCTTATGGAGCAGTACTTC. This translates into CASSPRAPLMEQYF.

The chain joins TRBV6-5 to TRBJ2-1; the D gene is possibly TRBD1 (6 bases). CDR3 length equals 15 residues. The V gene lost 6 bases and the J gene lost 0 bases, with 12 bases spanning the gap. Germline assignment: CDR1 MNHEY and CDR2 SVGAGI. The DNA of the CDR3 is TGTGCCAGCAGCCCAACAGGGAGCTCCTACAATGAGCAGTTCTTC. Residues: CASSPTGSSYNEQFF.

The CDR3 reads CASSDRGMNTEAFF. The CDR3 DNA is TGTGCCAGCAGTGACAGGGGAATGAACACTGAAGCTTTCTTT. The rearrangement links TRBV28 to TRBJ1-1, with TRBD1 matching 8 bases. V shed 5 bases, J shed 0 bases, and the junction held 2 bases outside the gene matches. This CDR3 has 14 amino acids. Per the germline V gene, CDR1 is MDHEN and CDR2 is SYDVKM.

The CDR3 is CASRYRDRAVAYNSPLHF. CDR3 DNA sequence: TGTGCCAGCAGGTACCGGGACAGGGCAGTCGCCTATAATTCACCCCTCCACTTT. The rearrangement links TRBV6-4 to TRBJ1-6; TRBD1 aligns across 9 bases. CDR1 is MRHNA and CDR2 is SNTAGT in the germline V gene. The length of the CDR3 is 18 residues. J gave up 2 bases and V 6 bases, and 11 bases lay outside the gene matches.

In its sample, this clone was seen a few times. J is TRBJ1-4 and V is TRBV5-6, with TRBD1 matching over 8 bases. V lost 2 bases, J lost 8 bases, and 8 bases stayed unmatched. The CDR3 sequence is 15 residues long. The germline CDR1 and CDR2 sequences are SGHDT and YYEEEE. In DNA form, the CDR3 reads TGTGCCAGCAGCTTTACAGGGGGAGTAGGGGAAAAACTGTTTTTT. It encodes CASSFTGGVGEKLFF.

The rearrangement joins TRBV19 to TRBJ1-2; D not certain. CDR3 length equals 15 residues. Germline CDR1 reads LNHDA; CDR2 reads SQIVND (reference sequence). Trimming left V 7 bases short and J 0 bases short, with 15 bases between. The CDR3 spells CASTLRVVTNYGYTF. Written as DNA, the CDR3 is TGTGCCAGTACCCTGCGGGTAGTAACTAACTATGGCTACACCTTC.

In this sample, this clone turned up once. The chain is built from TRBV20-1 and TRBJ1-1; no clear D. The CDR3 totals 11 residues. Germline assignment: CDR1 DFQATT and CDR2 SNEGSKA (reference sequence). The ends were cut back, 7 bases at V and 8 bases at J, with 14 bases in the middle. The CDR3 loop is CSESSTVEAFF. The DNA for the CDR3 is TGCAGTGAGAGCTCCACGGTGGAAGCTTTCTTT.

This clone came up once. This chain's CDR3 is CAWLPGQRDYGYTF. CDR3 in DNA: TGTGCCTGGTTACCGGGACAGCGGGACTATGGCTACACCTTC. The chain uses TRBV30 and TRBJ1-2; TRBD1 matches at 7 bases. CDR1 GTSNPN and CDR2 SVGIG come from the germline V gene (reference sequence). The CDR3 length is 14 residues. Trimming cost V 5 bases and J 3 bases; bases outside gene matches: 9.

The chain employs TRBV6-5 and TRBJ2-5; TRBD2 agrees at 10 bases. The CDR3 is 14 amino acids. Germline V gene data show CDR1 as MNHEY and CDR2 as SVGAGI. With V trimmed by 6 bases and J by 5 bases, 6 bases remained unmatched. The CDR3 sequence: CASSSGGAGETQYF. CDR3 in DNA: TGTGCCAGCAGCAGCGGGGGGGCCGGGGAGACCCAGTACTTC.

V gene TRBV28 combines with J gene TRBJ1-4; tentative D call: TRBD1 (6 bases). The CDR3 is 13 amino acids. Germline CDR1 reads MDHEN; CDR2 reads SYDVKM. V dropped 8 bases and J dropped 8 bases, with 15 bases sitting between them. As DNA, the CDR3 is TGTGCCAGCCGTCAGGGGCTTGAGGAAAAACTGTTTTTT. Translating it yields CASRQGLEEKLFF.

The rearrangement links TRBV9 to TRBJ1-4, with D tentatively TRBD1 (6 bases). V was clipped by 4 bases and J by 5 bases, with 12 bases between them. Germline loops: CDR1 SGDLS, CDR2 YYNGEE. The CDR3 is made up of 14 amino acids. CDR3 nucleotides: TGTGCCAGCAGCATCAGGGGCGAGAATGAAAAACTGTTTTTT. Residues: CASSIRGENEKLFF.

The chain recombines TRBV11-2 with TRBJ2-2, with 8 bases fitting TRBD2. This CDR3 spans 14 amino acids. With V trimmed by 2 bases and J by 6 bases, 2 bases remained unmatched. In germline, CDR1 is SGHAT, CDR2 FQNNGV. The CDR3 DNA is TGTGCCAGCAGCTTATTAGCGGGGTCCGGGGAGCTGTTTTTT. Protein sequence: CASSLLAGSGELFF.

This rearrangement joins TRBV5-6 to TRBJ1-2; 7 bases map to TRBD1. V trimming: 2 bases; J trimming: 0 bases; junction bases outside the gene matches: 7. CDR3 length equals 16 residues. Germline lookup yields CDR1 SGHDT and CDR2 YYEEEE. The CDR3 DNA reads TGTGCCAGCAGCTTACGGGGACAGCGACCTAACTATGGCTACACCTTC. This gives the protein CASSLRGQRPNYGYTF. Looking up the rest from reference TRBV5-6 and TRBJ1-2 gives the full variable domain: DAGVTQSPTHLIKTRGQQVTLRCSPKSGHDTVSWYQQALGQGPQFIFQYYEEEERQRGNFPDRFSGHQFPNYSSELNVNALLLGDSALYLCASSLRGQRPNYGYTFGSGTRLTVV.

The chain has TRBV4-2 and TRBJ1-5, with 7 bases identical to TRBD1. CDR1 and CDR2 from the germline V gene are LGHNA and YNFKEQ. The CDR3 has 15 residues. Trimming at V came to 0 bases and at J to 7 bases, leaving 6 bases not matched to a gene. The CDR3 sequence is CASSQELTGDQPQHF. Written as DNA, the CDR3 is TGTGCCAGCAGCCAAGAGCTAACAGGGGACCAGCCCCAGCATTTT.

The CDR3 nucleotides read TGTGCCAGCTCACCAAATTTAGCACAGGGGGGTAACGAGCAGTACTTC. Translating gives CASSPNLAQGGNEQYF. The chain joins TRBV18 to TRBJ2-7; TRBD1 aligns across 8 bases. The V segment lost 2 bases and the J segment 5 bases; nucleotides outside the gene matches: 11. CDR1 and CDR2 from the germline V gene are KGHSH and LQKENI. This CDR3 has 16 amino acids.

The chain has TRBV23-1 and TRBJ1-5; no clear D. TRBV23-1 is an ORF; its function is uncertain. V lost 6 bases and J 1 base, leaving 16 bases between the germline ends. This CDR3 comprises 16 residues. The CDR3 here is CASSPPRGGSNQPQHF. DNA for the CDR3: TGCGCCAGCAGCCCTCCACGAGGCGGAAGCAATCAGCCCCAGCATTTT.

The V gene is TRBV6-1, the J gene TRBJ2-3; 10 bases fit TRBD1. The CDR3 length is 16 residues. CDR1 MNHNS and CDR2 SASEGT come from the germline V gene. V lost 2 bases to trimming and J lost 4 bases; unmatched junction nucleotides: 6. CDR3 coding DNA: TGTGCCAGCAGTGAACTGGGAGGGACAGGGGCAGATACGCAGTATTTT. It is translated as CASSELGGTGADTQYF.

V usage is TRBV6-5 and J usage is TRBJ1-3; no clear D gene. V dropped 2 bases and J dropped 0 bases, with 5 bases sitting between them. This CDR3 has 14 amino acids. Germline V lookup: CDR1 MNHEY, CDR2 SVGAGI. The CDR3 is CASSYSSSGNTIYF. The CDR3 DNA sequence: TGTGCCAGCAGTTACAGTAGCTCTGGAAACACCATATATTTT.

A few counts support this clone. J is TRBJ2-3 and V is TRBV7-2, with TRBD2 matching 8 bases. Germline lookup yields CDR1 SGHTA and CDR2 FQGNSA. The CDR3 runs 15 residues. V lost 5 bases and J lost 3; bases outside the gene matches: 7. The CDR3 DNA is TGTGCCAGCAGCCCATGGACTAGCACGACAGATACGCAGTATTTT. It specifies CASSPWTSTTDTQYF.

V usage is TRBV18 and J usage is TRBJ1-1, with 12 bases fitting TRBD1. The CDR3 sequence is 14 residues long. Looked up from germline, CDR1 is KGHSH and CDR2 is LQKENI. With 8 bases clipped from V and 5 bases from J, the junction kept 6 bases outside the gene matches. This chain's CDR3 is CASTTGQGATEAFF. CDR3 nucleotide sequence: TGTGCCAGCACCACGGGACAGGGGGCTACTGAAGCTTTCTTT. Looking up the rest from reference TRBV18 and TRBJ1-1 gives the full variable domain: NAGVMQNPRHLVRRRGQEARLRCSPMKGHSHVYWYRQLPEEGLKFMVYLQKENIIDESGMPKERFSAEFPKEGPSILRIQQVVRGDSAAYFCASTTGQGATEAFFGQGTRLTVV.

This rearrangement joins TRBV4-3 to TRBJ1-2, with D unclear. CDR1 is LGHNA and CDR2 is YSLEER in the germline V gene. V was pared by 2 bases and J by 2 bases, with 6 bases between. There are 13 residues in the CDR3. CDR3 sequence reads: CASSQSQNYGYTF. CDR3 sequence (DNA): TGCGCCAGCAGCCAATCGCAGAACTATGGCTACACCTTC.

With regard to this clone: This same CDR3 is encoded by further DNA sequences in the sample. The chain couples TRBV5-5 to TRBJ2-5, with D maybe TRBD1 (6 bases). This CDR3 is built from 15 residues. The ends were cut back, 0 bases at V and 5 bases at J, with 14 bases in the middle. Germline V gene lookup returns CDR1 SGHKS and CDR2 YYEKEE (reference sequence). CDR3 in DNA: TGTGCCAGCAGCTTGGCGGCAGGGGTTACGGAGACCCAGTACTTC. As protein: CASSLAAGVTETQYF. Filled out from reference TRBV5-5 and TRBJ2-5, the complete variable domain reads DAGVTQSPTHLIKTRGQQVTLRCSPISGHKSVSWYQQVLGQGPQFIFQYYEKEERGRGNFPDRFSARQFPNYSSELNVNALLLGDSALYLCASSLAAGVTETQYFGPGTRLLVL.